One sample yielded the 10 T cell receptor beta chains listed below, sequenced in a study of blood T cell repertoires in COVID-19. Clones were read by immunoSEQ multiplex PCR, and TCRdb kept only the in-frame ones, dropping some. The repertoire holds about 240,000 clones, 70% to 85% seen once, with approximately 3.2% in the top ten. The source material was peripheral blood. These receptors all come from a woman at least 80 years old with acute or convalescent COVID-19.

The V call is TRBV12-5, the J call TRBJ2-7; TRBD1 matches 8 bases. Germline V lookup: CDR1 LGHNT, CDR2 FRNRAP. This CDR3 has 15 residues. J was trimmed by 0 bases and V by 6 bases; bases with no gene match: 7. This CDR3 is CASGLRQGSSYEQYF. CDR3 DNA: TGTGCTAGTGGCCTACGACAGGGGTCCTCCTACGAGCAGTACTTC.

Only a few counts were recorded for this clone. The CDR3 loop reads CASSRRTGVEQETQYF. The DNA for the CDR3 is TGTGCCAGCAGCCGGAGGACAGGGGTAGAGCAAGAGACCCAGTACTTC. The chain combines TRBV7-9 with TRBJ2-5; 9 bases agree with TRBD1. The CDR3 is 16 residues long. Germline V gives CDR1 SEHNR, CDR2 FQNEAQ (reference sequence). After removal of 5 bases from V and 2 bases from J, the junction contained 9 bases not matched to a gene.

This clone was seen only once. The chain carries TRBV6-5 and TRBJ2-7; perhaps TRBD2 as D (6 bases). This CDR3 has 13 amino acids. Trimming shortened V by 6 bases and J by 0 bases, and 9 bases separated the two germline ends. Germline CDR1 and CDR2: MNHEY and SVGAGI. CDR3 DNA: TGTGCCAGCAGGCGGGGACCCTCCTACGAGCAGTACTTC. It encodes CASRRGPSYEQYF.

J is TRBJ2-1 and V is TRBV3-1 (or the pseudogene TRBV3-2), with 11 bases that match TRBD1. The germline gives CDR1 LGHDT, CDR2 YNNKEL (reference sequence). Trimming took 3 bases from V and 3 from J; bases not matched to a gene: 7. The CDR3 has 17 amino acids. CDR3 bases: TGTGCCAGCAGCCATGACCCGGGGACAGGGGGCTACAATGAGCAGTTCTTC. It codes for CASSHDPGTGGYNEQFF.

This chain uses TRBV5-5 with TRBJ1-6; 7 nucleotides match TRBD1. Germline CDR1 SGHKS, CDR2 YYEKEE (reference sequence). The trim removed 5 bases at V and 7 bases at J, leaving 3 bases unmatched. CDR3 length: 13 amino acids. CDR3 DNA sequence: TGTGCCAGCAGTGAACAGGGGAATTCACCCCTCCACTTT. It codes for CASSEQGNSPLHF.

This chain connects TRBV5-1 to TRBJ2-3, with 8 bases that match TRBD2. This CDR3 has 15 amino acids. Germline CDR1 reads SGHRS; CDR2 reads YFSETQ. The ends lost 0 bases at V and 2 bases at J; junction bases unmatched: 2. CDR3 DNA: TGCGCCAGCAGCTTGGTAGCGGGGAACACAGATACGCAGTATTTT. Amino acid sequence: CASSLVAGNTDTQYF.

This chain links TRBV27 with TRBJ1-6; 10 bases match TRBD1. J gave up 7 bases and V 5 bases, and 20 bases lay outside the gene matches. The CDR3 runs 20 residues. Germline V gives CDR1 MNHEY, CDR2 SMNVEV (reference sequence). CDR3 in amino acids: CASSLRWTPSGTGENSPLHF. Written as DNA, the CDR3 is TGTGCCAGCAGTCTACGCTGGACGCCCTCCGGGACAGGGGAAAATTCACCCCTCCACTTT.

The J gene is TRBJ2-5, the V gene TRBV2, with 11 bases identical to TRBD2. Germline assignment: CDR1 SNHLY and CDR2 FYNNEI. CDR3 length equals 17 residues. Trimming cost V 4 bases and J 2 bases; bases outside gene matches: 9. CDR3 coding DNA: TGTGCCAGCAGTGCACCTCCGGGACTAGCGGCACAAGAGACCCAGTACTTC. Its translation: CASSAPPGLAAQETQYF.

The rearrangement joins TRBV4-3 to TRBJ1-2, with 9 bases fitting TRBD1. The V gene end was trimmed by 0 bases and the J gene end by 4 bases; junction bases not matched to a gene: 3. Germline V gene lookup returns CDR1 LGHNA and CDR2 YSLEER. The CDR3 runs 15 residues. CDR3 nucleotides: TGCGCCAGCAGCCAAGAAGGGACAGGGATCTATGGCTACACCTTC. This gives the protein CASSQEGTGIYGYTF.

The chain's CDR3 is CASSDREEDEKLFF. CDR3 sequence (DNA): TGTGCCAGCAGCGACAGGGAGGAGGACGAAAAACTGTTTTTT. V is TRBV5-4 and J is TRBJ1-4; 7 bases are a match to TRBD1. The junction had 8 bases not matched to a gene; V was cut back by 4 bases and J by 8 bases. Per the germline V gene, CDR1 is SGHNT and CDR2 is YYREEE (reference sequence). There are 14 residues in the CDR3. Filled out from reference TRBV5-4 and TRBJ1-4, the complete variable domain reads ETGVTQSPTHLIKTRGQQVTLRCSSQSGHNTVSWYQQALGQGPQFIFQYYREEENGRGNFPPRFSGLQFPNYSSELNVNALELDDSALYLCASSDREEDEKLFFGSGTQLSVL.